Listed below are T cell receptor beta chains from one sample, sequenced in a study of blood T cell repertoires in COVID-19. Only in-frame clones appear in the TCRdb table, and some are missing; sequencing was by immunoSEQ multiplex PCR. The sample lists some 120,000 clones; approximately 80% were seen once. Sequenced input: peripheral blood. These receptors were collected from a human donor in a cohort sampled during active COVID-19. The CDR3 runs from the conserved cysteine through the conserved F or W. D genes are given only for firm matches. Clone size appears in some rows only: once, few, many, or a class for an expanded clone.

- - TRBJ2-7 TRBV14 CASSETGESSYEQYF TGTGCCAGCAGCGAGACAGGCGAAAGCTCCTACGAGCAGTACTTC
- - TRBJ2-1 TRBV28 CAAGYDNEQFF TGTGCCGCGGGGTACGACAATGAGCAGTTCTTC
- TRBD1 TRBJ1-2 TRBV19 CASSIAQGDYYGYTF TGTGCCAGTAGTATCGCCCAGGGGGATTACTATGGCTACACCTTC
- TRBD2 TRBJ2-1 TRBV9 CAPYGGRQYNEQFF TGTGCCCCCTATGGCGGGAGACAATACAATGAGCAGTTCTTC
- TRBD1 TRBJ1-1 TRBV30 CAERDRDGTEAFF TGTGCGGAACGGGACAGGGACGGCACTGAAGCTTTCTTT
- - TRBJ2-1 TRBV5-5 CASSLGTSYNEQFF TGTGCCAGCAGCTTGGGGACTTCCTACAATGAGCAGTTCTTC
- - TRBJ1-6 TRBV27 CASSLQGYNSPLHF TGTGCCAGCAGCCTACAGGGATATAATTCACCCCTCCACTTT
- - TRBJ2-6 TRBV6-5 CASSLPGANVLTF TGTGCCAGCAGTCTACCTGGGGCCAACGTCCTGACTTTC
- - TRBJ2-7 TRBV6-5 CASSYSRARGLEQYF TGTGCCAGCAGTTACTCGCGGGCCCGTGGCCTCGAGCAGTACTTC
- TRBD1 TRBJ2-5 TRBV5-1 CASRHADRGFGETQYF TGCGCCAGCAGACACGCGGACAGGGGGTTTGGAGAGACCCAGTACTTC
- TRBD1 TRBJ1-2 TRBV6-5 CASTRGRGGIGYTF TGTGCCAGCACCAGGGGGCGGGGCGGTATTGGCTACACCTTC
- TRBD1 TRBJ1-5 TRBV15 CATSRSDRGSNQPQHF TGTGCCACCAGCAGAAGTGACAGGGGGTCTAATCAGCCCCAGCATTTT
once TRBD1 TRBJ2-7 TRBV6-1 CASSEATRTGRYEQYF TGTGCCAGCAGTGAAGCGACCCGGACAGGGAGATACGAGCAGTACTTC
- - TRBJ2-7 TRBV2 CASSRQAYEQYF TGTGCCAGCTCTCGACAGGCCTACGAGCAGTACTTC
- TRBD2 TRBJ2-4 TRBV14 CASSQDTSGVAKNIQYF TGTGCCAGCAGCCAAGATACTAGCGGGGTAGCCAAAAACATTCAGTACTTC
- - TRBJ2-6 TRBV1 CTSSQAASRRSGANVLTF TGCACCAGCAGCCAAGCGGCTAGTAGACGCTCTGGGGCCAACGTCCTGACTTTC
- TRBD1 TRBJ2-7 TRBV4-1 CASSPGQALYEQYF TGCGCCAGCAGCCCGGGACAGGCCCTCTACGAGCAGTACTTC
once - TRBJ2-7 TRBV3-1/TRBV3-2 CASSQRWTWGKYEQYF TGTGCCAGCAGCCAACGGTGGACATGGGGAAAGTACGAGCAGTACTTC
- - TRBJ1-5 TRBV27 CASSTWEARNQPQHF TGTGCCAGCAGTACCTGGGAGGCCCGCAATCAGCCCCAGCATTTT
- TRBD1 TRBJ2-1 TRBV7-2 CASSSEEAVRGPNNEQFF TGTGCCAGCAGCTCAGAAGAAGCGGTCAGGGGGCCGAACAATGAGCAGTTCTTC
few - TRBJ1-1 TRBV19 CASSGMAWEERAEAFF TGTGCCAGTAGTGGGATGGCATGGGAGGAAAGGGCTGAAGCTTTCTTT
- TRBD2 TRBJ2-5 TRBV6-6 CASKLAGAWTQYF TGTGCCAGCAAACTAGCGGGCGCTTGGACCCAGTACTTC
few - TRBJ2-7 TRBV5-6 CASSDPGLPSYEQYF TGTGCCAGCAGCGACCCGGGACTGCCTTCCTACGAGCAGTACTTC
- - TRBJ2-7 TRBV5-1 CASSLTGGNYEQYF TGCGCCAGCAGCCTGACAGGAGGCAACTACGAGCAGTACTTC
- TRBD2 TRBJ2-7 TRBV6-5 CASRKGTSRDEQYF TGTGCCAGCAGGAAAGGGACTAGCCGGGACGAGCAGTACTTC
- TRBD1 TRBJ2-7 TRBV2 CASSEMDRADEQYF TGTGCCAGCAGTGAGATGGACAGGGCTGACGAGCAGTACTTC
- TRBD1 TRBJ1-6 TRBV4-1 CASSQDGDRGSPLHF TGCGCCAGCAGCCAAGATGGGGACAGGGGTTCACCCCTCCACTTT
- - TRBJ2-7 TRBV28 CASRSDLDYEQYF TGTGCCAGCAGGTCAGACTTGGACTACGAGCAGTACTTC
- TRBD1 TRBJ2-7 TRBV2 CASSGDRENPFTEQYF TGTGCCAGCAGTGGAGACAGGGAAAATCCTTTTACCGAGCAGTACTTC
- - TRBJ1-1 TRBV4-1 CASSQGRREAFF TGCGCCAGCAGCCAGGGGAGGCGCGAAGCTTTCTTT
- TRBD2 TRBJ2-3 TRBV7-3 CASSLGTSGARDTQYF TGTGCCAGCAGCTTAGGGACTAGCGGTGCAAGGGATACGCAGTATTTT
- TRBD1 TRBJ1-5 TRBV19 CASSLYRTGTGPYSNQPQHF TGTGCCAGTAGTCTATACCGGACCGGGACAGGGCCTTATAGCAATCAGCCCCAGCATTTT
- - TRBJ2-7 TRBV6-5 CASNPTMNSYEQYF TGTGCCAGCAATCCCACTATGAACTCCTACGAGCAGTACTTC
once - TRBJ2-7 TRBV6-2/TRBV6-3 CASSPLTGEGYEQYF TGTGCCAGCAGCCCCCTGACAGGGGAGGGCTACGAGCAGTACTTC
- - TRBJ1-2 TRBV6-4 CASSDSAGDGYTF TGTGCCAGCAGTGACTCGGCAGGGGATGGCTACACCTTC
- - TRBJ1-1 TRBV28 CASSLGQGLNTEAFF TGTGCCAGCAGTTTGGGGCAGGGCCTGAACACTGAAGCTTTCTTT
once - TRBJ2-7 TRBV6-5 CASGKGGISYEQYF TGTGCCAGCGGAAAAGGAGGAATCTCCTACGAGCAGTACTTC
once - TRBJ2-7 TRBV29-1 CSATTESSYEQYF TGCAGCGCAACGACAGAGAGCTCCTACGAGCAGTACTTC
- TRBD2 TRBJ2-7 TRBV4-1 CASSQGLAGAEQYF TGCGCCAGCAGCCAAGGACTAGCGGGGGCTGAGCAGTACTTC
- TRBD2 TRBJ2-7 TRBV27 CASSSLAGVTYEQYF TGTGCCAGCAGCTCATTAGCGGGAGTAACGTACGAGCAGTACTTC
- - TRBJ1-1 TRBV14 CASSHLKPEAFF TGTGCCAGCAGCCATCTCAAGCCTGAAGCTTTCTTT
- - TRBJ1-2 TRBV5-1 CASSSQGLSNYGYTF TGCGCCAGCAGCTCACAGGGCCTTTCTAACTATGGCTACACCTTC
- - TRBJ2-7 TRBV18 CASSPPGRVSYEQYF TGTGCCAGCTCACCACCGGGCAGGGTGAGCTACGAGCAGTACTTC
few - TRBJ1-2 TRBV27 CASSQRPGLYGYTF TGTGCCAGCAGTCAAAGGCCAGGACTCTATGGCTACACCTTC
- TRBD1 TRBJ1-4 TRBV4-1 CASSQDGTGGEKLFF TGCGCCAGCAGCCAAGACGGGACAGGGGGTGAAAAACTGTTTTTT
- TRBD1 TRBJ1-5 TRBV2 CASSGQAYSNQPQHF TGTGCCAGCTCGGGACAGGCATATAGCAATCAGCCCCAGCATTTT
- TRBD1 TRBJ1-6 TRBV19 CASTQGTGGWYNSPLHF TGTGCCAGTACCCAGGGGACAGGGGGATGGTATAATTCACCCCTCCACTTT
once - TRBJ2-3 TRBV3-1/TRBV3-2 CASSQDSSTDTQYF TGTGCCAGCAGCCAAGATTCTAGTACAGATACGCAGTATTTT
- TRBD1 TRBJ1-2 TRBV6-1 CASSDYPRDRFDGYTF TGTGCCAGCAGTGATTATCCTCGGGACAGGTTCGATGGCTACACCTTC